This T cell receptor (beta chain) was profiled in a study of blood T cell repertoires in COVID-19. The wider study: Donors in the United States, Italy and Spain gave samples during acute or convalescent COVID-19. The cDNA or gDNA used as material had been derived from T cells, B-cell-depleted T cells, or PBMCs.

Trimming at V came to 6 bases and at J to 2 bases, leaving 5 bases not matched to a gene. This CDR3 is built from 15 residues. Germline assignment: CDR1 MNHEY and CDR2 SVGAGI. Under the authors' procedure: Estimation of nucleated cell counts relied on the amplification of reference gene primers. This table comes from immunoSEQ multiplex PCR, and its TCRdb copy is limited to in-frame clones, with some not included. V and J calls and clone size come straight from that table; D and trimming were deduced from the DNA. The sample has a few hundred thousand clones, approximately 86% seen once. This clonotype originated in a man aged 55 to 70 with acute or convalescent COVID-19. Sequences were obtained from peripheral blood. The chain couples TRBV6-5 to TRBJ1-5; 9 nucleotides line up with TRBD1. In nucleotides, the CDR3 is TGTGCCAGCAGACCGACAGGGGGAGGCAATCAGCCCCAGCATTTT. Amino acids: CASRPTGGGNQPQHF.